These T cell receptor beta chains were read from a single sample in a study of blood T cell repertoires in COVID-19. Clones were sequenced by immunoSEQ multiplex PCR, and TCRdb holds only the in-frame ones, with some missing. This sample has about 39,000 clones, with around 84% found just once. The source material was peripheral blood. The receptors were gathered from a man aged 45-65 years with active or convalescent COVID-19. CDR3s include the opening cysteine and the closing phenylalanine or tryptophan. A D gene is named only where the DNA matches it firmly. Some rows have no size entry. The others give once, few or many, or a class for an expanded clone.

TRBV20-1	NA	TRBJ2-1	NA	TGCAGTGCTAATACAGGGTCCGAGCAGTTCTTC	CSANTGSEQFF
TRBV14	NA	TRBJ2-2	NA	TGTGCCAGCATAACCCGCCTCGGTCATGCCTCGAACACCGGGGAGCTGTTTTTT	CASITRLGHASNTGELFF
TRBV7-8	TRBD2	TRBJ2-1	NA	TGTGCCAGCAGCTCGAACCACGCGACTAGCGGGGGGGCCCGGGAGCAGTTCTTC	CASSSNHATSGGAREQFF
TRBV10-2	NA	TRBJ2-2	NA	TGCGCCAGCAGTGTAACAAACGCGAACACCGGGGAGCTGTTTTTT	CASSVTNANTGELFF
TRBV7-9	NA	TRBJ1-1	once	TGTGCCAGCAGCTTAAGGGACAACCTGATGAACACTGAAGCTTTCTTT	CASSLRDNLMNTEAFF
TRBV13	NA	TRBJ1-5	few	TGTGCCAGCAGCCCCGGACAAACGAATCAGCCCCAGCATTTT	CASSPGQTNQPQHF
TRBV9	NA	TRBJ1-1	once	TGTGCCAGCAGCCCCCCAGAAAACACTGAAGCTTTCTTT	CASSPPENTEAFF
TRBV19	NA	TRBJ1-1	NA	TGTGCCAGTAGGATCGGGCGCGGGGAAACTGAAGCTTTCTTT	CASRIGRGETEAFF
TRBV6-5	TRBD1	TRBJ1-5	NA	TGTGCCAGCACCCCCAGGGGGACGCGGGGTCAGCCCCAGCATTTT	CASTPRGTRGQPQHF
TRBV10-3	NA	TRBJ1-3	once	TGTGCCATCAGTGAGCACGGACAGCTCTCTGGAAACACCATATATTTT	CAISEHGQLSGNTIYF
TRBV27	TRBD2	TRBJ2-5	NA	TGTGCCAGCAGTTTTGGGGGACTAGCGGCCTTCCAAGAGACCCAGTACTTC	CASSFGGLAAFQETQYF
TRBV11-2	NA	TRBJ2-4	NA	TGTGCCAGCAGCTTAGCGGGCGGGGAACCCATTCAGTACTTC	CASSLAGGEPIQYF
TRBV6-2/TRBV6-3	NA	TRBJ1-1	NA	TGTGCCAGCAGTTACGAGACAGGCACTGAAGCTTTCTTT	CASSYETGTEAFF
TRBV6-1	NA	TRBJ2-1	NA	TGTGCCAGCAGTGAAGGGACCCGAGCGGGGCAGTTCTTC	CASSEGTRAGQFF
TRBV6-5	TRBD2	TRBJ2-2	NA	TGTGCCAGCAGTTCGGGGACTAGCGGGGCCCGGGAGCTGTTTTTT	CASSSGTSGARELFF
TRBV12-3/TRBV12-4	NA	TRBJ2-2	once	TGTGCCAGCAAAACCGGGAACACCGGGGAGCTGTTTTTT	CASKTGNTGELFF
TRBV19	NA	TRBJ2-7	NA	TGTGCCAGTACAGGATACTCGGGGGAGCAGTACTTC	CASTGYSGEQYF
TRBV7-9	NA	TRBJ2-7	NA	TGTGCCAGCAGCTTAGGCAGGAACCCTACCGAGCAGTACTTC	CASSLGRNPTEQYF
TRBV11-3	TRBD2	TRBJ2-2	NA	TGTGCCAGCAGTACAATGAGCGGGAGAAACACCGGGGAGCTGTTTTTT	CASSTMSGRNTGELFF
TRBV5-8	TRBD1	TRBJ1-5	once	TGTGCCAGCAGCTTGTCAGGGGGCGCCGGTCAGCCCCAGCATTTT	CASSLSGGAGQPQHF
TRBV6-5	NA	TRBJ1-1	NA	TGTGCCAGCAGTTACCTACAGGCAGCGAACACTGAAGCTTTCTTT	CASSYLQAANTEAFF
TRBV5-8	NA	TRBJ2-5	NA	TGTGCCAGCAGCTTGGAGCTACCACGCGAGACCCAGTACTTC	CASSLELPRETQYF
TRBV3-1/TRBV3-2	TRBD1	TRBJ2-7	NA	TGTGCCAGCAGCTACCCGGGACAGGGAATGTACGAGCAGTACTTC	CASSYPGQGMYEQYF
TRBV5-1	NA	TRBJ1-5	NA	TGCGCCAGCAGCATCGACTTTAGTCAGCCCCAGCATTTT	CASSIDFSQPQHF
TRBV5-6	NA	TRBJ2-7	NA	TGTGCCAGCAGCTTGTCCAGGGGATCCTACGAGCAGTACTTC	CASSLSRGSYEQYF
TRBV12-5	TRBD1	TRBJ1-2	few	TGTGCTAGTGGTTTGGTGGTGTCGGGACAGGGGGCTCTGGGAGGAGGCTACACCTTC	CASGLVVSGQGALGGGYTF
TRBV20-1	TRBD2	TRBJ2-5	NA	TGCAGTGCTAGTTTAGCGGGGGGGCCGGGAGAGACCCAGTACTTC	CSASLAGGPGETQYF
TRBV29-1	TRBD1	TRBJ1-6	NA	TGCAGCGTTGGAACAGGGGCGGATTCACCCCTCCACTTT	CSVGTGADSPLHF
TRBV4-2	NA	TRBJ2-3	NA	TGTGCCAGCAGCCAAGAGCAGGGGAGCACAGATACGCAGTATTTT	CASSQEQGSTDTQYF
TRBV6-5	NA	TRBJ1-1	NA	TGTGCCAGCAGTTACTCGAGGGCGGGCGGCGACACTGAAGCTTTCTTT	CASSYSRAGGDTEAFF
TRBV7-9	TRBD1	TRBJ1-5	once	TGTGCCAGCAGCTCGGGACAGGGGGCATCTAGCAATCAGCCCCAGCATTTT	CASSSGQGASSNQPQHF
TRBV7-2	TRBD2	TRBJ2-5	NA	TGTGCCAGCAGCTTATTGGGAGGGACGAGGGAGACCCAGTACTTC	CASSLLGGTRETQYF
TRBV2	TRBD2	TRBJ2-2	NA	TGTGCCAGCAGCCAACTAGCGGACACCGGGGAGCTGTTTTTT	CASSQLADTGELFF
TRBV5-1	TRBD2	TRBJ2-3	NA	TGCGCCAGCAGGTTTAGCGGGGGCACAGATACGCAGTATTTT	CASRFSGGTDTQYF
TRBV30	TRBD2	TRBJ2-5	NA	TGTGCCTGGAGTGTAGGTAGCGGGGGGCCGGAGGAGACCCAGTACTTC	CAWSVGSGGPEETQYF
TRBV7-6	TRBD2	TRBJ2-5	NA	TGTGCCAGCAGCTTAGCGCTTGGCGGGGGGGTAGAGACCCAGTACTTC	CASSLALGGGVETQYF
TRBV15	TRBD2	TRBJ2-1	NA	TGTGCCACCAGCAGAGATCTGAGCGGGGGGGACTATGAGCAGTTCTTC	CATSRDLSGGDYEQFF
TRBV7-3	NA	TRBJ2-2	NA	TGTGCCAGCAGCGCACTGGGGGAGCTGTTTTTT	CASSALGELFF
TRBV14	NA	TRBJ1-6	once	TGTGCCAGCAGCCAAGCACGGGAACAGAGCCAGAATAATTCACCCCTCCACTTT	CASSQAREQSQNNSPLHF
TRBV5-1	NA	TRBJ1-6	NA	TGCGCCAGCAGTAGGGGTAATTCACCCCTCCACTTT	CASSRGNSPLHF
TRBV27	TRBD1	TRBJ1-4	once	TGTGCCAGCAGCTCCCGGGACAGGGAAAAAACTAATGAAAAACTGTTTTTT	CASSSRDREKTNEKLFF
TRBV3-1/TRBV3-2	TRBD1	TRBJ2-3	NA	TGTGCCAGCAGCCAAGGAGTCGGGACAGGGGGAGATACGCAGTATTTT	CASSQGVGTGGDTQYF
TRBV5-6	TRBD1	TRBJ2-7	NA	TGTGCCAGCAGCTCATACAGGGGCTCCTACGAGCAGTACTTC	CASSSYRGSYEQYF
TRBV11-2	NA	TRBJ2-4	NA	TGTGCCAGCAGCTTAGATGGGGACTCAAACATTCAGTACTTC	CASSLDGDSNIQYF
TRBV5-4	NA	TRBJ2-7	NA	TGTGCCAGCAGCTTGGTAGGACTATCCTACGAGCAGTACTTC	CASSLVGLSYEQYF
TRBV12-3/TRBV12-4	NA	TRBJ1-5	NA	TGTGCCAGCAGTTACAGGGACAATCAGCCCCAGCATTTT	CASSYRDNQPQHF
TRBV4-2	NA	TRBJ1-1	NA	TGTGCCAGCAGCCAAGACAGAACCACTGAAGCTTTCTTT	CASSQDRTTEAFF
TRBV6-5	NA	TRBJ2-1	once	TGTGCCAGCAAAGAGGGCTCCAGCTCCTACAATGAGCAGTTCTTC	CASKEGSSSYNEQFF
TRBV6-5	TRBD1	TRBJ1-2	NA	TGTGCCAGCAGCAACCGACAGGGCTATGGCTACACCTTC	CASSNRQGYGYTF
TRBV7-7	NA	TRBJ2-3	NA	TGTGCCAGCAGCGCGGGCCCGGGGAGAGGAGATACGCAGTATTTT	CASSAGPGRGDTQYF